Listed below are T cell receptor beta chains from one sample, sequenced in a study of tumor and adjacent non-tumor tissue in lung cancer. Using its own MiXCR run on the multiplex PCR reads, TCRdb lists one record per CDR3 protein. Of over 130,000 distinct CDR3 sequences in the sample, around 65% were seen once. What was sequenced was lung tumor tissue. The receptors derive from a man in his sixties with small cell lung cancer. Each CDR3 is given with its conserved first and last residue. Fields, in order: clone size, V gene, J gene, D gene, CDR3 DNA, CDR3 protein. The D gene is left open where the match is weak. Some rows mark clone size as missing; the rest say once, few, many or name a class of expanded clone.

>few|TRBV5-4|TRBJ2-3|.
TGTGCCAGCAGCCCAGGGCAGGCCACCCATACGCAGTATTTT
CASSPGQATHTQYF
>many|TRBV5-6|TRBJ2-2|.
TGTGCCAGCAGCTTCGGGGGCTATAACACCGGGGAGCTGTTTTTT
CASSFGGYNTGELFF
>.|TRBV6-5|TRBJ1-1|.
TGTGCCAGCCAACGAACTCGGGGGGTCGGTCAAGCTTTCTTT
CASQRTRGVGQAFF
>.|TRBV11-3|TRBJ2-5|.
TGTGCCAGCAGCTTATTAGCCTGGGAGACCCAATACTTC
CASSLLAWETQYF
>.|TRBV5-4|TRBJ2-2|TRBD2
TGTGCCAGCTCAGGGACTAGCGACACCGGGGAGCTGTTTTTT
CASSGTSDTGELFF
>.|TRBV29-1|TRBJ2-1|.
TGCAGCGTTGAGCCCCGGGACTCCCCCAGTGAGCAGTTCTTC
CSVEPRDSPSEQFF
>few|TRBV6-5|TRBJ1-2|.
TGTGCCAGCATCCCCTCGGGAAGAGGAGGCTACACCTTC
CASIPSGRGGYTF
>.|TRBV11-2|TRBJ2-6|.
TGTGCCAACAGCTCTTCCAGACGAAACTCTGGGGCCAACGTCCTGACTTTC
CANSSSRRNSGANVLTF
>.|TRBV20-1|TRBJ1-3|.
TGCAGTGCGAGGTATATCTCTGGAAACACCATATATTTT
CSARYISGNTIYF
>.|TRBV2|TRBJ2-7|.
TGTGCCAGCAGCGCTGACAGAAGAGATTACGAGCAGTACTTC
CASSADRRDYEQYF
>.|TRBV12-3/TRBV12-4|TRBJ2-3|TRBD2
TGTGTCAGTAGCGAACTCGGACTAGCGGGCGGCACAGATACGCAGTATTTT
CVSSELGLAGGTDTQYF
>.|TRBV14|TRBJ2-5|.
TGTGCCAGCAGCCAACAAGGCCAGGGACCAGAGACCCAGTACTTC
CASSQQGQGPETQYF
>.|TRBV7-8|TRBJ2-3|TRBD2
TGTGCCAGCAGCGCCGGGACTAGCGGGAGCGTGGGAACAGATACGCAGTATTTT
CASSAGTSGSVGTDTQYF
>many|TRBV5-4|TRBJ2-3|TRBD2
TGTGCCAGCAGCTTGGTAGCGGGAGGAGCAGATACGCAGTATTTT
CASSLVAGGADTQYF
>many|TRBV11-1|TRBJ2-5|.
TGTGCCAGCAGCCGAAGCCCGGGACGGCAAGAGACCCAGTACTTC
CASSRSPGRQETQYF
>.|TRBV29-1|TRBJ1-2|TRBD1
TGTAGCATTTGGACAGGTGGCGGGTACTATGGCTACACCTTC
CSIWTGGGYYGYTF
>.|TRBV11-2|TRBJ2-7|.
TGTGCCAACAGCTGGAGAGGACCCTACGATCAGTACTTC
CANSWRGPYDQYF
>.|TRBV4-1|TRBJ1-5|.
TGCGTCAGCAGCCGACAGCCGGAATTGAGCAATCAGCCCCAGCATTTT
CVSSRQPELSNQPQHF
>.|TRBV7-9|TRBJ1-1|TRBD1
TGTGCCAGCAGCCGGGACAGGGGGTGGACTGAAGCTTTCTTT
CASSRDRGWTEAFF
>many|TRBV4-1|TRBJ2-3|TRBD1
TGCGCCAGCAGCCAAATGGGACAGGGGTCAGATACGCAGTATTTT
CASSQMGQGSDTQYF
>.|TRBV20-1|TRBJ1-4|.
TGCAGTGCCAGGGTAAAGGATGAAAAACTGTTTTTT
CSARVKDEKLFF
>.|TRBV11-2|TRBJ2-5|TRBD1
TGTGTCAGCAGCCGAGGGGACAGCGCGCAAGAGACCCAGTACTTC
CVSSRGDSAQETQYF
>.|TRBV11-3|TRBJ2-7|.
TGTGTCAGCAGCACACCCGACGGTTTCTACGAGCAATACTTC
CVSSTPDGFYEQYF
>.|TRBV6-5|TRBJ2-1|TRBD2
TGTGCCAGCAGTTACTCGAGGTCTAGCGGGAGTCGTCGCTCCTACAATGAGCAGTTCTTC
CASSYSRSSGSRRSYNEQFF
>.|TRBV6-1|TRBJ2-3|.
TGTACCAGCAGTGAGTCTTATACGCAGTATTTT
CTSSESYTQYF
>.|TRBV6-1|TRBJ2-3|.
TGTGCCAGCAGTACCTCAAGGACCACTAGCACAGATACGCAGTATTTT
CASSTSRTTSTDTQYF
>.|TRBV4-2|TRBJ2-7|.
TGTGCCAACAGCCAAGAATGGGGCAGAGCTGACTACGAGCAGTACTTC
CANSQEWGRADYEQYF
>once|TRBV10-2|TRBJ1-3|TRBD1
TGCGTCAGCAGTGACCCGACAGGGACTGGTAACACCATATATTTT
CVSSDPTGTGNTIYF
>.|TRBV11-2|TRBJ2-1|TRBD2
TGTGCCAGCAGCAGGGGACTAGCGGGGGAAGATTGGCGCGAGCAGTTCTTC
CASSRGLAGEDWREQFF
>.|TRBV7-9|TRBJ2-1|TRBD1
TGTGCCAGCAGCTCCGGGACAGGCGTCTACGATGAGCAGTTCTTC
CASSSGTGVYDEQFF
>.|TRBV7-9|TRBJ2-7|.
TGTGCCAGCAGCTTAGTCGGGGCTTACGAGCAGTACTTC
CASSLVGAYEQYF
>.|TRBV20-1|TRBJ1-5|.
TGCAGCCCTAGAGATGGATCCCGGGCGGATCAGCCCCAGCATTTT
CSPRDGSRADQPQHF
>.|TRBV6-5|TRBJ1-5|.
TGTGCCAGAAGTTACTGGACTTGGGATCAGGCCCAGCATTTT
CARSYWTWDQAQHF
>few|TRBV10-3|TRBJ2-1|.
TGTGCCACCTCATATGACCTGGGTAACGAGCAGTTCTTC
CATSYDLGNEQFF
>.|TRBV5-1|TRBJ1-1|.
TGCGCCAGCAGCTTGTTTGATATAAGGGTCGGTGATGAAGCTTTCTTT
CASSLFDIRVGDEAFF
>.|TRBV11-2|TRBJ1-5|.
TGTGCCAGCAGCTTATATTTTCTCAGTGAATCGCAGCATTTT
CASSLYFLSESQHF
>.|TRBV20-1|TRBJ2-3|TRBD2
TGCAGTGCTTCTCCGCAGCGGGAGGGAGTGGCTACGCAGTATTTT
CSASPQREGVATQYF
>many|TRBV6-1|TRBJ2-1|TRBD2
TGTGCCAGCAGGGCGCCAATAGCGGGTCACTTCAATGAGCAGTTCTTC
CASRAPIAGHFNEQFF
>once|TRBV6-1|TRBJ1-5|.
TGTGCCAGCAGAACACAGGGAAACCTCGTGCCCCAGCATTTT
CASRTQGNLVPQHF
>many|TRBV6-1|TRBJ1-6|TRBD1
TGTGCCAGCAGGCCGGGACAGACGGATTCACCCCTCCACTTT
CASRPGQTDSPLHF
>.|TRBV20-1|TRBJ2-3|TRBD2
TGCAGTGCTAGAGATTTAGCGGGAGCGGGGAAAGGTACGCAGTATTTT
CSARDLAGAGKGTQYF
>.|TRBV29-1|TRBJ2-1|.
TGCAGCGTTCAAGATGGGAACTCCTATGGGCAGTTCTTC
CSVQDGNSYGQFF
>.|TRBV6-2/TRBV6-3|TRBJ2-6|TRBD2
TGTGCCAGCATTTCTAGCGGGACGTACTTCTCTGGGGCCAACGTCCTGACTTTC
CASISSGTYFSGANVLTF
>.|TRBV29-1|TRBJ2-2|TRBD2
TGCAGTGTTTTGGTAGCGGGAGGCGCGAACATCGGGGAGCTGTTTTTT
CSVLVAGGANIGELFF
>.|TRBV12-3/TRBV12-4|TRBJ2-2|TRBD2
TGTGCCAGCAGATTTAATAGCGGGAGTACCGGGGAGCTGTTTTTT
CASRFNSGSTGELFF